Included here is one TCR beta chain sequence, with context. The data derive from a study of shared T cell receptors in the human thymus. Here immunoSEQ multiplex PCR was the method, and the copy in TCRdb shows in-frame clones only, minus some. The sample shows hundreds of thousands of clones, 80% to 90% of them seen only once. The data also belong to a second study, concerning human thymus T cells.

The clonotype originates from a boy under two years old with a congenital heart defect. The specimen sequenced was thymocytes.

CDR3 region: CASSLGPAGGETQYF. The CDR3 DNA sequence: TGTGCCAGCAGCTTGGGACCGGCGGGAGGTGAGACCCAGTACTTC. The chain couples TRBV5-4 to TRBJ2-5; 8 bases fit TRBD2. V trimming: 0 bases; J trimming: 5 bases; junction bases outside the gene matches: 6. Germline V gene sequence: CDR1 SGHNT, CDR2 YYREEE (reference sequence). The CDR3 covers 15 residues.